This T cell receptor beta chain was recorded in a study of cytomegalovirus exposure and HLA in healthy donors. Overall study findings and caveats: Within a later analysis, the majority of CMV-associated TCR beta chains appeared HLA-restricted. It was confirmed in vitro that three of the CMV-associated chains were specific for CMV antigens.

For this clone: Its antigen remains unknown.

There are 15 residues in the CDR3. V was clipped by 4 bases and J by 4 bases; unmatched bases: 10. Germline V CDR1 and CDR2: MDHEN, SYDVKM. The PCR used 60 Vbeta and 13 Jbeta primers. How the authors handled the data: In a later analysis, the count reached 82 million or so unique TCR beta chains, with approximately 11 million shared. Using immunoSEQ multiplex PCR, the repertoire was profiled, and TCRdb retains in-frame clones only, with some absent. Clone size and the V and J calls come from that table; the DNA yielded D and trimming. The table has around 150,000 clones, about 80% seen once; the top ten hold roughly an eighth.

The rearrangement uses TRBV28 and TRBJ2-7; the match to TRBD2 covers 7 bases. The clonotype originates from a woman aged 40 to 50 in good health and CMV-seronegative. The material sequenced was PBMCs. The DNA of the CDR3 is TGTGCCAGCAGTTCACCCCCGGGGGGTACGTACGAGCAGTACTTC. Residues: CASSSPPGGTYEQYF.